The next 8 T cell receptor beta chains were all read from a single sample in a study of Ad26.COV2.S vaccination and SARS-CoV-2 variants. Generated by immunoSEQ multiplex PCR, the TCRdb table keeps only in-frame clones and is missing some. This table holds roughly 100,000 clones, 80% found once. Sample: peripheral blood, taken after recovery from COVID-19. These receptors originate from a human donor who had recovered from COVID-19.

The chain has TRBV29-1 and TRBJ2-7, with a possible D match to TRBD1 (5 bases). Germline assignment: CDR1 SQVTM and CDR2 ANQGSEA. The CDR3 has 11 amino acids. V was clipped by 5 bases and J by 3 bases, with 8 bases between them. The CDR3 here is CSVHDSYEQYF. As DNA, the CDR3 is TGCAGCGTTCATGACAGCTACGAGCAGTACTTC.

V and J are TRBV6-6 and TRBJ1-5; weak D call: TRBD1 (6 bases). V was trimmed by 2 bases and J by 6 bases, leaving 11 bases between them. This CDR3 comprises 14 residues. The germline V gene has CDR1 MNHNY and CDR2 SVGAGI (reference sequence). The CDR3 is CASSYGGDSQPQHF. The DNA for the CDR3 is TGTGCCAGCAGTTACGGGGGCGATTCTCAGCCCCAGCATTTT.

CDR3 nucleotides: TGTGCCAGTAGTATAGCTGGCGGGGGGCAGCAGTTCTTC. This codes for CASSIAGGGQQFF. J is TRBJ2-1 and V is TRBV19; 8 bases map to TRBD2. This CDR3 comprises 13 residues. The V gene's germline CDR1 is LNHDA and CDR2 SQIVND (reference sequence). J was trimmed by 11 bases and V by 1 base; bases with no gene match: 4.

The chain couples TRBV5-1 to TRBJ2-5; D tentatively fits TRBD1 or TRBD2 (7 bases each). Germline CDR1 SGHRS, CDR2 YFSETQ. Trimming shortened V by 0 bases and J by 2 bases, and 14 bases separated the two germline ends. The CDR3 extends over 16 amino acids. The CDR3 protein is CASSLEGRGQQETQYF. The CDR3 DNA reads as TGCGCCAGCAGCTTGGAAGGGAGGGGACAGCAAGAGACCCAGTACTTC. Full variable domain (missing parts from reference TRBV5-1 and TRBJ2-5): KAGVTQTPRYLIKTRGQQVTLSCSPISGHRSVSWYQQTPGQGLQFLFEYFSETQRNKGNFPGRFSGRQFSNSRSEMNVSTLELGDSALYLCASSLEGRGQQETQYFGPGTRLLVL.

The chain couples TRBV28 to TRBJ2-3, with D possibly matching TRBD2 (5 bases). Germline-derived CDR1 and CDR2 are MDHEN and SYDVKM. Trimming shortened V by 2 bases and J by 5 bases, and 8 bases separated the two germline ends. This CDR3 spans 13 amino acids. The CDR3 loop reads CASSLAGRDTQYF. The CDR3 nucleotides are TGTGCCAGCAGTTTAGCGGGCAGAGATACGCAGTATTTT. Combining the CDR3 with reference TRBV28 and TRBJ2-3 gives the whole variable domain DVKVTQSSRYLVKRTGEKVFLECVQDMDHENMFWYRQDPGLGLRLIYFSYDVKMKEKGDIPEGYSVSREKKERFSLILESASTNQTSMYLCASSLAGRDTQYFGPGTRLTVL.

V and J are TRBV5-1 and TRBJ2-5, with 14 nucleotides matching TRBD2. The CDR3 spans 16 residues. After removal of 3 bases from V and 5 bases from J, the junction contained 6 bases not matched to a gene. The V gene's germline CDR1 is SGHRS and CDR2 YFSETQ. The CDR3 spells CASSSWTSGGKETQYF. CDR3 DNA sequence: TGCGCCAGCAGCTCCTGGACTAGCGGGGGGAAGGAGACCCAGTACTTC. The full variable domain, in which reference TRBV5-1 and TRBJ2-5 provide the parts outside the CDR3, is KAGVTQTPRYLIKTRGQQVTLSCSPISGHRSVSWYQQTPGQGLQFLFEYFSETQRNKGNFPGRFSGRQFSNSRSEMNVSTLELGDSALYLCASSSWTSGGKETQYFGPGTRLLVL.

The V call is TRBV24-1, the J call TRBJ2-7, with 10 bases aligning to TRBD1. The V segment lost 6 bases and the J segment 4 bases; nucleotides outside the gene matches: 5. From germline, CDR1 is KGHDR and CDR2 SFDVKD. This CDR3 is 14 amino acids long. This CDR3 reads CATSTDRGTYEQYF. CDR3 nucleotides: TGTGCCACCAGTACGGACAGGGGGACATACGAGCAGTACTTC.

The J gene is TRBJ1-5, the V gene TRBV29-1, with D perhaps TRBD1 (5 bases). V was shortened by 4 bases and J by 1 base, with 8 bases between the two germline ends. The CDR3 has 13 amino acids. Germline loops: CDR1 SQVTM, CDR2 ANQGSEA. This chain's CDR3 is CSVVTASNQPQHF. The CDR3 DNA sequence: TGCAGCGTTGTGACAGCGAGCAATCAGCCCCAGCATTTT.